A single sample is the source of the 30 T cell receptor beta chains below, sequenced in a study of T cell changes during pregnancy in multiple sclerosis. Profiling relied on immunoSEQ multiplex PCR, and the TCRdb table lists in-frame clones only, not all of them. Of under 70,000 clones listed, roughly nine tenths are singletons. The source was CD4+ T cells from peripheral blood mononuclear cells, collected in the first trimester of pregnancy. The receptors were gathered from a female donor with multiple sclerosis, enrolled in a pregnancy study.

The rearrangement links TRBV10-3 to TRBJ2-2; 9 bases align to TRBD2. The trim removed 4 bases at V and 2 bases at J, leaving 14 bases unmatched. Germline loops: CDR1 ENHRY, CDR2 SYGVKD. The CDR3 is 19 amino acids. The CDR3 protein is CAISAKAGGPTSNTGELFF. The CDR3 nucleotides are TGTGCCATCAGTGCGAAAGCGGGGGGACCCACCTCTAACACCGGGGAGCTGTTTTTT.

J is TRBJ2-3 and V is TRBV9; 9 nucleotides line up with TRBD1. The CDR3 runs to 15 residues. Germline CDR1 is SGDLS and CDR2 is YYNGEE. Trimming cost V 0 bases and J 5 bases; bases outside gene matches: 4. In DNA form, the CDR3 reads TGTGCCAGCAGCGTAGTAGGGACAGGGCTAGATACGCAGTATTTT. This gives the protein CASSVVGTGLDTQYF.

The chain combines TRBV7-9 with TRBJ2-5; 7 bases are shared with TRBD2. The germline V gene encodes CDR1 SEHNR and CDR2 FQNEAQ (reference sequence). V gave up 0 bases and J gave up 4 bases; unmatched junction bases: 11. This CDR3 is built from 17 residues. Here the CDR3 reads CASSLASSGLRRETQYF. For the CDR3, the DNA is TGTGCCAGCAGCTTAGCTAGTAGCGGGCTTAGGAGAGAGACCCAGTACTTC.

This clone was observed a single time. This sequence joins TRBV6-1 and TRBJ1-5; no clear D. V gave up 0 bases and J gave up 2 bases, with 11 bases separating them. This CDR3 has 16 residues. CDR1 and CDR2 from the germline V gene are MNHNS and SASEGT. The CDR3 region is CASSEAPGLGNQPQHF. The CDR3 region has the DNA TGTGCCAGCAGTGAAGCGCCGGGTCTGGGCAATCAGCCCCAGCATTTT.

The chain uses TRBV15 and TRBJ1-3; D might be TRBD1 (5 bases). Trimming removed 0 bases from V and 8 bases from J, with 11 bases in between. The CDR3 has 14 residues. Germline V gives CDR1 LNHNV, CDR2 YYDKDF (reference sequence). CDR3 residues: CATSRDREGYTIYF. CDR3 coding DNA: TGTGCCACCAGCAGAGATCGGGAGGGGTACACCATATATTTT.

V usage is TRBV7-7 and J usage is TRBJ1-1; TRBD1 might be the D (5 bases). This CDR3 region has 13 residues. Between the trimmed V and J ends, which lost 3 bases and 5 bases, there was a span of 10 bases. The germline gives CDR1 SSHAT, CDR2 FNYEAQ (reference sequence). The CDR3 loop is CASSFYGGTEAFF. The CDR3 nucleotides are TGTGCCAGCAGCTTTTACGGGGGGACTGAAGCTTTCTTT.

This CDR3 is CASGTGTGDEKLFF. The CDR3 nucleotides are TGTGCCAGCGGGACCGGGACAGGAGATGAAAAACTGTTTTTT. J is TRBJ1-4 and V is TRBV6-6, with TRBD1 matching 8 bases. This CDR3 has 14 residues. J was trimmed by 6 bases and V by 8 bases; bases with no gene match: 8. CDR1 is MNHNY, CDR2 SVGAGI, per germline (reference sequence).

V and J are TRBV30 and TRBJ2-5; D is possibly TRBD1 (7 bases). CDR1 and CDR2 (germline): GTSNPN, SVGIG (reference sequence). The CDR3 extends over 16 amino acids. V lost 1 base, J lost 4 bases, and 19 bases lay in between. CDR3 amino acids: CAWSGQGGNVRETQYF. The CDR3 region has the DNA TGTGCCTGGAGTGGCCAGGGGGGTAACGTGAGAGAGACCCAGTACTTC. Based on the CDR3 plus reference TRBV30 and TRBJ2-5, the full variable domain is SQTIHQWPATLVQPVGSPLSLECTVEGTSNPNLYWYRQAAGRGLQLLFYSVGIGQISSEVPQNLSASRPQDRQFILSSKKLLLSDSGFYLCAWSGQGGNVRETQYFGPGTRLLVL.

The chain joins TRBV7-2 to TRBJ1-2, with 8 nucleotides matching TRBD1. Germline values: CDR1 SGHTA, CDR2 FQGNSA. The V and J ends lost 1 base and 6 bases, in that order; junction bases with no gene match: 7. The length of the CDR3 is 15 residues. The CDR3 protein is CASSLVPGGSNGYTF. The CDR3 nucleotides read TGTGCCAGCAGCTTAGTCCCAGGGGGCAGTAATGGCTACACCTTC.

V and J are TRBV7-6 and TRBJ1-1; D possibly corresponds to TRBD1 (5 bases). The V gene lost 6 bases and the J gene lost 2 bases, with 10 bases spanning the gap. The germline V gene has CDR1 SGHVS and CDR2 FNYEAQ. The CDR3 has 13 amino acids. The CDR3 here is CASSRGLNTEAFF. DNA for the CDR3: TGTGCCAGCAGTAGGGGTCTTAACACTGAAGCTTTCTTT. The variable domain in full, with the rest retrieved from reference TRBV7-6 and TRBJ1-1, is GAGVSQSPRYKVTKRGQDVALRCDPISGHVSLYWYRQALGQGPEFLTYFNYEAQQDKSGLPNDRFSAERPEGSISTLTIQRTEQRDSAMYRCASSRGLNTEAFFGQGTRLTVV.

V usage is TRBV2 and J usage is TRBJ2-5; tentatively, D is TRBD2 (6 bases). Looked up from germline, CDR1 is SNHLY and CDR2 is FYNNEI. The CDR3 runs 15 residues. Trimming left V 5 bases short and J 1 base short, with 14 bases between. CDR3 nucleotides: TGTGCCAGCAGTCCTGTCGCGGGAATCCAAGAGACCCAGTACTTC. It specifies CASSPVAGIQETQYF.

The chain combines TRBV19 with TRBJ2-7; 12 bases map to TRBD2. After removal of 4 bases from V and 4 bases from J, the junction contained 5 bases not matched to a gene. Germline loops: CDR1 LNHDA, CDR2 SQIVND (reference sequence). The CDR3 is 15 amino acids. CDR3 coding DNA: TGTGCCAGTAGTACCCTAGCGGGGGGGCCTTACGAGCAGTACTTC. Protein: CASSTLAGGPYEQYF.

This clone has just one count. DNA of the CDR3: TGTGCCAGCAGCTTTCAGATTGCCTCCGGGGAGCTGTTTTTT. It yields the protein CASSFQIASGELFF. V gene TRBV7-2 combines with J gene TRBJ2-2; D unresolved. The V gene lost 3 bases and the J gene lost 6 bases, with 11 bases spanning the gap. From germline, CDR1 is SGHTA and CDR2 FQGNSA. CDR3 size: 14 residues.

This clone was detected a few times. The gene calls are TRBV2 and TRBJ2-1, with TRBD1 matching 10 bases. The V gene end was trimmed by 7 bases and the J gene end by 8 bases; junction bases not matched to a gene: 5. This CDR3 has 13 amino acids. The V gene's germline CDR1 is SNHLY and CDR2 FYNNEI. DNA of the CDR3: TGTGCCAGCATCCGAGACAGGGGGCATGAGCAGTTCTTC. Protein: CASIRDRGHEQFF.

The chain links TRBV5-1 to TRBJ2-5; D is unclear. The length of the CDR3 is 16 residues. V lost 0 bases, J lost 5 bases, and 17 bases lay in between. Looked up from germline, CDR1 is SGHRS and CDR2 is YFSETQ. The DNA of the CDR3 is TGCGCCAGCAGCTTGGATCCTCGTACGGCCGGGGAGACCCAGTACTTC. Translating gives CASSLDPRTAGETQYF.

The gene calls are TRBV6-6 and TRBJ2-7, with D unclear. V was shortened by 5 bases and J by 7 bases, with 12 bases between the two germline ends. Germline V gene sequence: CDR1 MNHNY, CDR2 SVGAGI (reference sequence). This CDR3 has 12 residues. DNA for the CDR3: TGTGCCAGCAGTCCAAACTCGGTGGAGCAGTACTTC. Translated, it gives CASSPNSVEQYF.

In its sample, this clone was seen a few times. The chain carries TRBV19 and TRBJ1-1, with D unresolved. Germline CDR1 and CDR2: LNHDA and SQIVND (reference sequence). Trimming left V 8 bases short and J 2 bases short, with 9 bases between. The CDR3 spans 12 residues. The CDR3 DNA follows: TGTGCCAGTGCGCGGGCTAACACTGAAGCTTTCTTT. Encoded protein: CASARANTEAFF.

The V gene is TRBV18, the J gene TRBJ1-5, with 8 bases identical to TRBD1. The CDR3 extends over 14 amino acids. The ends lost 3 bases at V and 7 bases at J; junction bases unmatched: 5. Germline V gene sequence: CDR1 KGHSH, CDR2 LQKENI. In DNA form, the CDR3 reads TGTGCCAGCTCACCCAACAGGGGGGGGCAGCCCCAGCATTTT. Amino acids: CASSPNRGGQPQHF. The entire variable domain, with the rest obtained from reference TRBV18 and TRBJ1-5, is as follows: NAGVMQNPRHLVRRRGQEARLRCSPMKGHSHVYWYRQLPEEGLKFMVYLQKENIIDESGMPKERFSAEFPKEGPSILRIQQVVRGDSAAYFCASSPNRGGQPQHFGDGTRLSIL.

The rearrangement uses TRBV9 and TRBJ2-3, with TRBD1 as a possible D gene (5 bases). The germline V and J ends were trimmed by 3 bases and 4 bases, with 27 bases remaining between them. Germline CDR1 SGDLS, CDR2 YYNGEE. This CDR3 has 19 amino acids. The CDR3 coding sequence is TGTGCCAGCAGCGGCTTCGTCCCGAGACGGCAGGGTTTTGCAGATACGCAGTATTTT. This codes for CASSGFVPRRQGFADTQYF.

V is TRBV7-6 and J is TRBJ2-7; 7 nucleotides line up with TRBD1. V gave up 0 bases and J gave up 4 bases; unmatched junction bases: 12. Germline loops: CDR1 SGHVS, CDR2 FNYEAQ. The CDR3 extends over 17 amino acids. CDR3 DNA: TGTGCCAGCAGCTTAGCAGATACAGGGGCCGCGATGTACGAGCAGTACTTC. It specifies CASSLADTGAAMYEQYF.

This chain uses TRBV6-5 with TRBJ1-1; 7 bases line up with TRBD1. CDR1 and CDR2 from the germline V gene are MNHEY and SVGAGI. This CDR3 has 13 residues. V dropped 5 bases and J dropped 0; count of bases not matched to a gene: 0. The CDR3 DNA reads TGTGCCAGCAGTGGGACAGTGAACACTGAAGCTTTCTTT. This encodes CASSGTVNTEAFF.

In the case of this clone: At one of its ends the junction is not consistent with the germline gene, which may arise from a read error. The chain combines TRBV7-2 with TRBJ1-1, with D unclear. In germline, CDR1 is SGHTA, CDR2 FQGNSA. The CDR3 consists of 13 residues. The CDR3 DNA reads TGTGTCAGCAGCTTATTCGTCAGGACTGAAGCTTTCTTT. Its protein product is CVSSLFVRTEAFF.

This clone was counted a single time. V usage is TRBV2 and J usage is TRBJ2-7; maybe TRBD2 (5 bases). The CDR3 loop spans 15 amino acids. Trimming pared 8 bases from V and 2 bases from J, leaving 19 bases between. Germline-derived CDR1 and CDR2 are SNHLY and FYNNEI. The CDR3 spells CASCRGGLSPYEQYF. The CDR3 DNA sequence: TGTGCCAGCTGTCGCGGCGGGCTATCCCCCTACGAGCAGTACTTC.

A single count supports this clone. J is TRBJ1-4 and V is TRBV30, with a weak D call TRBD1 (5 bases). Germline CDR1 GTSNPN, CDR2 SVGIG (reference sequence). CDR3 size: 15 residues. V lost 2 bases and J 8 bases, leaving 18 bases between the germline ends. The CDR3 region is CAWSSGTFGREKLFF. In nucleotides, the CDR3 is TGTGCCTGGAGTTCCGGGACCTTCGGGAGAGAAAAACTGTTTTTT.

The chain links TRBV4-3 to TRBJ2-6; TRBD1 matches 7 bases. J lost 0 bases, V lost 1 base, and 9 bases had no gene match. This CDR3 contains 19 residues. Germline V gives CDR1 LGHNA, CDR2 YSLEER. The CDR3 reads CASSQVGRGGSSGANVLTF. CDR3 nucleotides: TGCGCCAGCAGCCAAGTAGGAAGAGGGGGCTCCTCTGGGGCCAACGTCCTGACTTTC.

The table lists this clone with a count of one. The junction does not match germline at one end; this may be a read error. The chain links TRBV9 to TRBJ1-6; weak D call: TRBD1 (5 bases). Germline V gives CDR1 SGDLS, CDR2 YYNGEE. The CDR3 spans 14 residues. Written as DNA, the CDR3 is TGTGCCAGCGGCGTGGGGCTACATAATTCACCCCTCCACTTT. It specifies CASGVGLHNSPLHF.

The chain combines TRBV5-4 with TRBJ2-1, with 8 nucleotides matching TRBD2. Germline V gene data show CDR1 as SGHNT and CDR2 as YYREEE (reference sequence). After removal of 0 bases from V and 4 bases from J, the junction contained 3 bases not matched to a gene. CDR3 size: 15 residues. The CDR3 reads CASSLDGGGYNEQFF. Here the CDR3 DNA reads TGTGCCAGCAGCTTGGACGGCGGGGGGTACAATGAGCAGTTCTTC.

V usage is TRBV27 and J usage is TRBJ1-1, with D tentatively TRBD1 (6 bases). Trimming removed 6 bases at V and 4 bases at J, with 18 bases between. This CDR3 is built from 15 residues. CDR1 MNHEY and CDR2 SMNVEV come from the germline V gene (reference sequence). CDR3 region: CASRRTGPPGTEAFF. The CDR3 DNA follows: TGTGCCAGCAGACGAACAGGGCCCCCCGGCACTGAAGCTTTCTTT.

This clone was seen once. The chain joins TRBV2 to TRBJ2-5, with TRBD1 identical over 8 bases. Germline loops: CDR1 SNHLY, CDR2 FYNNEI. The CDR3 is 15 amino acids. J lost 0 bases, V lost 6 bases, and 6 bases had no gene match. The DNA of the CDR3 is TGTGCCAGCAGGACAGGGGATTGGGACCAAGAGACCCAGTACTTC. Protein sequence: CASRTGDWDQETQYF.

This clone was seen only once. The chain joins TRBV10-2 to TRBJ1-2, with a tentative D call TRBD1 (5 bases). The V gene's germline CDR1 is WSHSY and CDR2 SAAADI. There are 13 residues in the CDR3. V was shortened by 2 bases and J by 8 bases, with 12 bases between the two germline ends. CDR3 nucleotides: TGCGCCAGCAGTGAGGGGGGGGATGGCGGCTACACCTTC. It codes for CASSEGGDGGYTF.